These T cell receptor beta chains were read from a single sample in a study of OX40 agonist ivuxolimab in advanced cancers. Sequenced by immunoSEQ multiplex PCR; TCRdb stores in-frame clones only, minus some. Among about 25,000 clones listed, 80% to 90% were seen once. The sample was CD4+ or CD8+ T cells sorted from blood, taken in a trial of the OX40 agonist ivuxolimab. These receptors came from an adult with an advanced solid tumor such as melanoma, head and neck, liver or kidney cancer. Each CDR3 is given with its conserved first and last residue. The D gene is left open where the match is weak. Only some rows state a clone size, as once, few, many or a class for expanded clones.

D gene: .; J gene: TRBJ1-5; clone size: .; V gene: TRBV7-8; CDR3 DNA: TGTGCCAGCAGCTTAGATGTGGACACCTATCAGCCCCAGCATTTT; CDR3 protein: CASSLDVDTYQPQHF
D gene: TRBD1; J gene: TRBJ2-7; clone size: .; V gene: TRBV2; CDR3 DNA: TGTGCCAGCAGTGAAACTGGGGACAGGGACCACGAGCAGTACTTC; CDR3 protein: CASSETGDRDHEQYF
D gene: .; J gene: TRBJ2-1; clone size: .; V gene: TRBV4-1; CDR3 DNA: TGCGCCAGCAGCCAAGGTGGGAGTTACAATGAGCAGTTCTTC; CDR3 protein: CASSQGGSYNEQFF
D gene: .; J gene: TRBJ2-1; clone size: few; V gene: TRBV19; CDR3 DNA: TGTGCCAGTAGTCGGGGTGGCGCGTGGGTTTACAATGAGCAGTTCTTC; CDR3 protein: CASSRGGAWVYNEQFF
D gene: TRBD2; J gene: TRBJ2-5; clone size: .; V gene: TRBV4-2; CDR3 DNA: TGTGCCAGCAGCCAAGGGACTAGCGGGGGGTTACAAGAGACCCAGTACTTC; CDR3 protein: CASSQGTSGGLQETQYF
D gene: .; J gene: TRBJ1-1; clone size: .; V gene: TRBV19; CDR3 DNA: TGTGCCAGTAGTATGACGGACGGTGTTACTGAAGCTTTCTTT; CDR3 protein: CASSMTDGVTEAFF
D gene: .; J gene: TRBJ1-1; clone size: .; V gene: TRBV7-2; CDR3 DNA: TGTGCCAGCAGCTTAACTCTTCCCCCAGGCTCGAACACTGAAGCTTTCTTT; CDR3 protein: CASSLTLPPGSNTEAFF
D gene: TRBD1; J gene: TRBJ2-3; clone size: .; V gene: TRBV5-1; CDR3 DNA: TGCGCCAGCAGCTTGACCTCCGGGACAGGACTATCTAGCACAGATACGCAGTATTTT; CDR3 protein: CASSLTSGTGLSSTDTQYF
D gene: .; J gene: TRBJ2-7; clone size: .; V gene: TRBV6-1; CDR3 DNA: TGTGCCAGCAGCGGGGACACCTACGAGCAGTACTTC; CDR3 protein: CASSGDTYEQYF
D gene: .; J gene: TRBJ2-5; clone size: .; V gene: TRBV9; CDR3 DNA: TGTGCCAGCAGCTCAGAGGGACTGCAAGAGACCCAGTACTTC; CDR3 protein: CASSSEGLQETQYF
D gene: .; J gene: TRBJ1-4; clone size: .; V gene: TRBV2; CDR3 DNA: TGTGCCAGCAGTCTTGCCGTCTCTCATGAAAAACTGTTTTTT; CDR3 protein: CASSLAVSHEKLFF
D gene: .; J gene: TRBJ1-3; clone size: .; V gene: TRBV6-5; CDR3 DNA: TGTGCCAGCAGACTGACAGGTGGAAACACCATATATTTT; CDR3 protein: CASRLTGGNTIYF
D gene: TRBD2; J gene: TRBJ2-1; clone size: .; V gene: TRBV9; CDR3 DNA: TGTGCCAGCAGCGCCGAGGGACTAGCAGGGAATGAGCAGTTCTTC; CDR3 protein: CASSAEGLAGNEQFF
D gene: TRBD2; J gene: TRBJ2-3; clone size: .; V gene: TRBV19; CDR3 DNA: TGTGCCAGTAGTATGACTAGCGGGGGGCAACTAGATACGCAGTATTTT; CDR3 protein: CASSMTSGGQLDTQYF
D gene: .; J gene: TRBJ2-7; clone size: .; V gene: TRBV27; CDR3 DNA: TGTGCCAGCAGTCCGCGGGGGCCGACCTACGAGCAGTACTTC; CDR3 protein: CASSPRGPTYEQYF
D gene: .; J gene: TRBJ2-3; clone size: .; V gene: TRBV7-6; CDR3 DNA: TGTGCCAGCAGCTTAGACGTCGGTAGCACAGATACGCAGTATTTT; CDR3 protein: CASSLDVGSTDTQYF
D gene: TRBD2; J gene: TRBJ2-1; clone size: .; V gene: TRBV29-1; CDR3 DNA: TGCAGCGTTCGCGCTAGCGGGAGGGCCTTTGTTACCTACAATGAGCAGTTCTTC; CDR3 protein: CSVRASGRAFVTYNEQFF
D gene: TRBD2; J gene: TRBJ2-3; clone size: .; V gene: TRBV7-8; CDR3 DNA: TGTGCCAGCAGCTTCCTGACGGGGGGAGTAGGAGATACGCAGTATTTT; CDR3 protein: CASSFLTGGVGDTQYF
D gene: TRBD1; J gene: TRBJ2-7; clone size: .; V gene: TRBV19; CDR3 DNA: TGTGCCACGGGACAGGGGATTTCTTTCTACGAGCAGTACTTC; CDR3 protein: CATGQGISFYEQYF
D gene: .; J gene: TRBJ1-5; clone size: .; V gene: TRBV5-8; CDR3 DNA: TGTGCCAGCAGCTGGCCTCTCCAGCATTTT; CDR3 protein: CASSWPLQHF
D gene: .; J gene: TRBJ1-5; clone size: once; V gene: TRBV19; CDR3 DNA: TGTGCCAGCCGGAGGGACTATAGCAATCAGCCCCAGCATTTT; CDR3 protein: CASRRDYSNQPQHF
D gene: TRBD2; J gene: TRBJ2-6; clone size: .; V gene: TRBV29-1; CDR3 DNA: TGCAGCGTTGTTTGGGGACTAGCGGGAGGGGCTGGGGCCAACGTCCTGACTTTC; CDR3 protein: CSVVWGLAGGAGANVLTF
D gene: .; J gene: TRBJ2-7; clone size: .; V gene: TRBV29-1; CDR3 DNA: TGCAGCGTTGCGGCGGGATCCTACGAGCAGTACTTC; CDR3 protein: CSVAAGSYEQYF
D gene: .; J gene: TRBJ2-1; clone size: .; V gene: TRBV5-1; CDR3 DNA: TGCGCCAGCAGCCAGATAAACAATGAGCAGTTCTTC; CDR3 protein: CASSQINNEQFF
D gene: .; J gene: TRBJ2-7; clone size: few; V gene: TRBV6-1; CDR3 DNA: TGTGCCAGCACCGGACTTCACTACGAGCAGTACTTC; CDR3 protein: CASTGLHYEQYF
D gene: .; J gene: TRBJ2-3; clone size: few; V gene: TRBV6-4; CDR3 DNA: TGTGCCAGCAGTGACTCGATGGGGGCCCCAGATACGCAGTATTTT; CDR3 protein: CASSDSMGAPDTQYF
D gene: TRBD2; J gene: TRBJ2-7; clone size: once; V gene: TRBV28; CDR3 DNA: TGTGCCAGCAGTTTGTCTAGCGGGATTAACGAGCAGTACTTC; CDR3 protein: CASSLSSGINEQYF
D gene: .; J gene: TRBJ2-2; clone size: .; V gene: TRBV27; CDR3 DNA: TGTGCCAGCAGTACGATCCCCATGGGCACCGGGGAGCTGTTTTTT; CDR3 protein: CASSTIPMGTGELFF
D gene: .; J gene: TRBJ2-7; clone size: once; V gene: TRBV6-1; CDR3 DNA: TGTGCCAGCATCAAGGGTGACTCTTCCTACGAGCAGTACTTC; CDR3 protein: CASIKGDSSYEQYF
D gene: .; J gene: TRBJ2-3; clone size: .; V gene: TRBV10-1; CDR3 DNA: TGCGCCAGCAGGGATACAGGGACCGGGAGCACAGATACGCAGTATTTT; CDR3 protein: CASRDTGTGSTDTQYF
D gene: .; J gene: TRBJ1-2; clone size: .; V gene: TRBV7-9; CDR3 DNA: TGTGCCAGCAGCGGCCTCACAACAGGGAACTATGGCTACACCTTC; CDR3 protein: CASSGLTTGNYGYTF
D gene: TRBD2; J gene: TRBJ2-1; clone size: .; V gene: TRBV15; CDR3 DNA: TGTGCCACCAGCACGGGACTAGCGGGAAGCAATGAGCAGTTCTTC; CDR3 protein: CATSTGLAGSNEQFF
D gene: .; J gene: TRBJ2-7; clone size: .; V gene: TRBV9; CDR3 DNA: TGTGCCAGCAGCGTATCAGATCTCTACGAGCAGTACTTC; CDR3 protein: CASSVSDLYEQYF
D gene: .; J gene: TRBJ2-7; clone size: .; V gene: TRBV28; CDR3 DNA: TGTGCCAGCAGCCCCAGTTATTTGGGCTACGAGCAGTACTTC; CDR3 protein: CASSPSYLGYEQYF
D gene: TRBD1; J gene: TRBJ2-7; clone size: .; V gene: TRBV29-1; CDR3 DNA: TGCAGCGTTGCCGGACAGGGGGTATCCTACGAGCAGTACTTC; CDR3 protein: CSVAGQGVSYEQYF
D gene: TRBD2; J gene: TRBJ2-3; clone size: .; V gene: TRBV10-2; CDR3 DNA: TGCGCCACCTCTAGCGGGACCACGCAGTATTTT; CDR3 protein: CATSSGTTQYF
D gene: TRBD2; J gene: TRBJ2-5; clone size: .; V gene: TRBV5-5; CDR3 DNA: TGTGCCAGCAGCTTGGGATTGGGGCTAGCGGGAGGGCCGGGAGAGACCCAGTACTTC; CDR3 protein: CASSLGLGLAGGPGETQYF
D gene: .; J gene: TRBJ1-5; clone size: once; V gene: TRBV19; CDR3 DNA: TGTGCCAGTAGTATAGGGTTCTATAGCAATCAGCCCCAGCATTTT; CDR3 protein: CASSIGFYSNQPQHF
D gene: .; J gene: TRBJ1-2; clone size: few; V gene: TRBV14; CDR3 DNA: TGTGCCAGCAGCCAAGATGGCGGGGGAGGCTATGGCTACACCTTC; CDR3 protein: CASSQDGGGGYGYTF
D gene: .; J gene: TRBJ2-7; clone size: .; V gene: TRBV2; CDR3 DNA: TGTGCCAGCAGTGAGGCCCTCGTTGGTGAGCAGTACTTC; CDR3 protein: CASSEALVGEQYF
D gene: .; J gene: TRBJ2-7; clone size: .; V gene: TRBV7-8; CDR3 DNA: TGTGCCAGCAGCTTAGTTGAGGGGTTGTACGAGCAGTACTTC; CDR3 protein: CASSLVEGLYEQYF
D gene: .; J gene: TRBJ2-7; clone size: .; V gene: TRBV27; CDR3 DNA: TGTGCCAGCAGTTTACGGGCGAGCTCCTACGAGCAGTACTTC; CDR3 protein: CASSLRASSYEQYF
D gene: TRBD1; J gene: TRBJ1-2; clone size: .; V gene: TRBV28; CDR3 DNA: TGTGCCACATATGATCCTACAGGGGGCGCTTCAGATGGCTACACCTTC; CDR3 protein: CATYDPTGGASDGYTF
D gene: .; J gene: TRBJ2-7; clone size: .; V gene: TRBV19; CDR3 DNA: TGTGCCAGTAGTACCCCGACAGGTATCAAGTACGAGCAGTACTTC; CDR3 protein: CASSTPTGIKYEQYF
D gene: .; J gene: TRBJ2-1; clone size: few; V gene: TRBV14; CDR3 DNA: TGTGCCAGCAGCCAATCTACTCCCCCGGGACGTCACAATGAGCAGTTCTTC; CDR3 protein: CASSQSTPPGRHNEQFF
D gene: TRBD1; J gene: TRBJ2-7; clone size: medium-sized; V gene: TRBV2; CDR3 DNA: TGTGCCAGCACCCCCGGGACAGGGGCTGCCTACGAGCAGTACTTC; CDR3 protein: CASTPGTGAAYEQYF
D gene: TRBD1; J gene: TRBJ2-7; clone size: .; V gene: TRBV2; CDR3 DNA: TGTGCCAGCAGTGATCCGGGACAGGGGGCTGGGGAGCAGTACTTC; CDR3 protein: CASSDPGQGAGEQYF
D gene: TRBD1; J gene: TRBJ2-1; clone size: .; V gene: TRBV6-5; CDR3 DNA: TGTGCCAGCAGTCTGACAGGGGGCCGGTACAATGAGCAGTTCTTC; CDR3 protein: CASSLTGGRYNEQFF
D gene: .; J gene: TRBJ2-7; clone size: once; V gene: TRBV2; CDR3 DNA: TGTGCCAGCACCGCGGGGCGGGTGAGCTCCTACGAGCAGTACTTC; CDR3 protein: CASTAGRVSSYEQYF
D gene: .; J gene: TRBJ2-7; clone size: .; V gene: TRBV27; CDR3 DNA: TGTGCCAGCAGTTTAGGATTAACGGCCGAGCAGTACTTC; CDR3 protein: CASSLGLTAEQYF
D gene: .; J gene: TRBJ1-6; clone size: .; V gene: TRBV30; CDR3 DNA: TGTGCCTGGGGGGAAGAGAGGGAGAATTCACCCCTCCACTTT; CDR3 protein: CAWGEERENSPLHF
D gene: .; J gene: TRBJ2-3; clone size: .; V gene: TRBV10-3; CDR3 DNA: TGTGCCATCAGCGCTGGGACCACAGATACGCAGTATTTT; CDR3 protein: CAISAGTTDTQYF
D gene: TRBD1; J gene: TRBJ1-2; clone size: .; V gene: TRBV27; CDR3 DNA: TGTGCCAGCAGTTCCTCCGACAGGGGAGGCTACACCTTC; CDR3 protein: CASSSSDRGGYTF
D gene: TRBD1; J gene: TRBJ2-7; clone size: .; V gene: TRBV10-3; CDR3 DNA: TGTGCCATCAGTCACGGGACAGGAGACGAGCAGTACTTC; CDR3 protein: CAISHGTGDEQYF
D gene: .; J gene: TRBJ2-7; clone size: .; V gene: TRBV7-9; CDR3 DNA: TGTGCCAGCAGTTTCACCTACGAGCAGTACTTC; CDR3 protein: CASSFTYEQYF
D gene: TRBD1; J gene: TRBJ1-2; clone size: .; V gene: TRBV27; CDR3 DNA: TGTGCCAGCAGCCCGACAGGGAACTATGGCTACACCTTC; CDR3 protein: CASSPTGNYGYTF
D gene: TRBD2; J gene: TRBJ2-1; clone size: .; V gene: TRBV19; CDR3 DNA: TGTGCCAGTGGGGGAGCGGGGAGCTCCTACAATGAGCAGTTCTTC; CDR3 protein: CASGGAGSSYNEQFF
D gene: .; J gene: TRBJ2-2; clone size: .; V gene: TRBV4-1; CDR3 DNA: TGCGCCAGCAGCCAAGATCCCAGTCCTACGACCGGGGAGCTGTTTTTT; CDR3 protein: CASSQDPSPTTGELFF
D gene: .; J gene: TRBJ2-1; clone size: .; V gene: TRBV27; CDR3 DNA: TGTGCCAGCAGTTTCTACAATGAGCAGTTCTTC; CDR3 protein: CASSFYNEQFF
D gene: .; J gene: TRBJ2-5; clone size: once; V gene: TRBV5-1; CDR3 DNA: TGCGCCAGCAGCCCACTTTCGGCCAGGGAGACCCAGTACTTC; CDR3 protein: CASSPLSARETQYF